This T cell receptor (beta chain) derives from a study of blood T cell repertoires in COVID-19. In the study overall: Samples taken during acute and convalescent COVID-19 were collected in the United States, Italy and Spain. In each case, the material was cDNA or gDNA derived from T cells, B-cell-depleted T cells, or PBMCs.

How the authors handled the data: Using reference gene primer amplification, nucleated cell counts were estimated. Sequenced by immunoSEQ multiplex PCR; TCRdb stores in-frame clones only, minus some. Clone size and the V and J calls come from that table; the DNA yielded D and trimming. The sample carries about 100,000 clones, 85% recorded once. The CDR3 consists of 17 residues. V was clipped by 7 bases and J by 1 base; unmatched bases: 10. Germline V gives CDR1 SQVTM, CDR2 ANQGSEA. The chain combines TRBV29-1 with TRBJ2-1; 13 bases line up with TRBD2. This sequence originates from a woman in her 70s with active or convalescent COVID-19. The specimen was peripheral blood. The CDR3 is CSARLAGGHNSYNEQFF. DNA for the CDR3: TGCAGCGCCCGACTAGCGGGGGGCCACAATTCCTACAATGAGCAGTTCTTC.